This T cell receptor beta chain comes out of a study of CD8+ T cells in alopecia areata. TCR sequencing used cDNA made by reverse transcription of extracted RNA. Here immunoSEQ multiplex PCR was the method, and the copy in TCRdb shows in-frame clones only, minus some. The data hold 55,000 to 65,000 clones, with about 40% observed a single time. This CDR3 has 14 amino acids. V lost 8 bases and J lost 3, with 14 bases in between. The germline V gene has CDR1 MNHEY and CDR2 SMNVEV (reference sequence). Lesional scalp punch biopsies and peripheral blood came from alopecia areata patients. PBMCs were stained for CD3, CD4 and CD8, and CD4+ and CD8+ T cells were sorted. As regards this clone: Its antigen is not identified.

Study results and caveats: Lesional scalp, notably in alopecia totalis/universalis, had clonality above that of normal scalp. Scalp specimens additionally yield sequences from normal skin's resident alphabeta T cells.

The rearrangement links TRBV27 to TRBJ1-5; D gene ambiguous. This clonotype was obtained from a human donor with alopecia areata. Sequencing was done on a sample of NKG2D-low CD8+ T cells sorted from blood. The CDR3 reads CASRLSGINQPQHF. CDR3 sequence (DNA): TGTGCCAGCCGTCTGTCGGGGATCAATCAGCCCCAGCATTTT.